The TCR beta chain under discussion was sequenced for a study of monozygotic twins with inflammatory bowel disease. CDR1 and CDR2 (germline): MDHEN, SYDVKM. The CDR3 loop spans 15 amino acids. TCRdb reworked the 5' RACE reads into one entry per CDR3 protein, no DNA. Its clone listing holds 400,000 or so distinct CDR3 sequences. The sequencing input was blood. The TCR originated in a human donor with ulcerative colitis or Crohn's disease, or a healthy co-twin of an affected twin (not recorded which). The chain joins TRBV28 to TRBJ1-1; the D call of TRBD1 rests on TCRdb alone, since no DNA is present to check it. The CDR3 here is CASSSPGGGFSEAFF.